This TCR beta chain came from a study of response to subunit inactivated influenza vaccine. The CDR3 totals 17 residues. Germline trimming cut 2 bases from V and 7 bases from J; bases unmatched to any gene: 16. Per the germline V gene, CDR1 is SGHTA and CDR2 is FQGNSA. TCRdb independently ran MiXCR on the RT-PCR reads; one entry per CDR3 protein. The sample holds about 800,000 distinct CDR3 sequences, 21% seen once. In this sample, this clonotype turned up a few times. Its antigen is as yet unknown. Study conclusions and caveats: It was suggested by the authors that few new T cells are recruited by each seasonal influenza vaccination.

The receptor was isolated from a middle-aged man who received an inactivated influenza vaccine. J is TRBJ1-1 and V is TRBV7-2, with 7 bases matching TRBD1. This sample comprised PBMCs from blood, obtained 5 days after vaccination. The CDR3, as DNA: TGTGCCAGCAGCTTATTTTGGCCGGGACAGTACCACTTTGAAGCTTTCTTT. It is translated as CASSLFWPGQYHFEAFF.